This TCR beta chain was recorded in a study of blood T cell repertoires in COVID-19. Overall study: Nucleic acid was either cDNA or gDNA, and it came from T cells, B-cell-depleted T cells, or PBMCs.

The CDR3 has 14 amino acids. The germline V gene encodes CDR1 MNHEY and CDR2 SVGAGI. Deletions cut 6 bases from V and 5 bases from J, with 16 bases between. Per the authors' pipeline: Amplification with reference gene primers provided the estimates of nucleated cell counts. The method was immunoSEQ multiplex PCR; TCRdb's version includes in-frame clones alone and lacks a portion of them. Clone size and the V and J calls come from that table; the DNA yielded D and trimming. The sample records approximately 250,000 clones, 70% to 90% being singletons. The sequenced material came from peripheral blood. This TCR came from a young man who had recovered from COVID-19. The chain combines TRBV6-5 with TRBJ1-2; tentatively, D is TRBD1 (6 bases). The CDR3, as DNA: TGTGCCAGCAGGACTTCCGGGACACAGTATGGCTACACCTTC. It codes for CASRTSGTQYGYTF.